This TCR beta chain was obtained from a study of breast tumors, draining lymph nodes, adjacent tissues. Axillary draining lymph nodes of breast cancer patients supplied the node samples. TCRdb re-called the multiplex PCR reads through MiXCR, storing one row per CDR3 protein. This table has approximately 90,000 distinct CDR3 sequences, approximately 28% appearing once. Study-wide points: Tumor repertoires ranked between lymph nodes and nontumor tissue in diversity, with V and J gene preferences. The data were judged consistent with most tumor T cells coming from lymph node and expanding in tumor. Tumor and nontumor repertoires were significantly more similar in luminal-like than in basal-like breast cancer.

The sample holds one count of this clonotype. No antigen is known for it. Germline lookup yields CDR1 DFQATT and CDR2 SNEGSKA (reference sequence). The CDR3 has 14 amino acids. The ends were cut back, 5 bases at V and 0 bases at J, with 11 bases in the middle. The sequence was obtained from a female donor with breast cancer. Some clones in this sample may be carry-over from other donors' samples. The sequenced material came from axillary lymph node tissue. This chain connects TRBV20-1 to TRBJ1-5; D unclear. The CDR3 DNA sequence: TGCAGTGCTCCCGGTGTCCCTAGCAATCAGCCCCAGCATTTT. This codes for CSAPGVPSNQPQHF.